Listed below are T cell receptor beta chains from one sample, sequenced in a study of blood T cell repertoires in COVID-19. TCRdb keeps only in-frame clones here, not all; method: immunoSEQ multiplex PCR. The table records some 120,000 clones, over 75% of them present only once. Sample: peripheral blood. Receptors originate from a man in his fifties or sixties with acute or convalescent COVID-19. CDR3s include the opening cysteine and the closing phenylalanine or tryptophan. The order of the fields is CDR3 length, V gene, J gene, clone size, D gene, CDR3 protein, CDR3 DNA. A D gene is named only where the DNA matches it firmly. A row's size may be missing; if present it is once, few, many or a size class.

16	TRBV3-1/TRBV3-2	TRBJ1-4	once	TRBD1	CASSHTGTGIGEKLFF	TGTGCCAGCAGCCACACCGGGACAGGGATTGGGGAAAAACTGTTTTTT
14	TRBV27	TRBJ2-7	NA	NA	CASSLSRGLNEQYF	TGTGCCAGCAGTTTATCTCGGGGGTTAAACGAGCAGTACTTC
15	TRBV28	TRBJ1-5	NA	TRBD1	CASRQGARSNQPQHF	TGTGCCAGCCGACAGGGGGCGCGAAGCAATCAGCCCCAGCATTTT
14	TRBV24-1	TRBJ1-1	NA	TRBD1	CATQPGQGNTEAFF	TGTGCCACCCAACCGGGACAGGGGAACACTGAAGCTTTCTTT
15	TRBV18	TRBJ2-2	once	TRBD2	CASSPLAGSAGELFF	TGTGCCAGCTCACCATTAGCGGGTTCAGCCGGGGAGCTGTTTTTT
13	TRBV18	TRBJ1-3	NA	NA	CASSPLSGNTIYF	TGTGCCAGCTCCCCTCTCTCTGGAAACACCATATATTTT
17	TRBV5-1	TRBJ2-7	NA	TRBD2	CASSFSGTSGSWYEQYF	TGCGCCAGCAGCTTCTCTGGGACTAGCGGGAGTTGGTACGAGCAGTACTTC
17	TRBV10-3	TRBJ2-3	NA	TRBD2	CAISSPVASGYTDTQYF	TGTGCCATCAGCTCACCCGTCGCTAGCGGATACACAGATACGCAGTATTTT
12	TRBV6-1	TRBJ2-1	NA	NA	CASSDGLNEQFF	TGTGCCAGCAGTGACGGGTTGAATGAGCAGTTCTTC
14	TRBV19	TRBJ1-5	NA	NA	CASSTTGPNQPQHF	TGTGCCAGTAGTACTACAGGGCCCAATCAGCCCCAGCATTTT
13	TRBV6-5	TRBJ1-5	NA	NA	CASSWEGNQPQHF	TGTGCCAGCAGTTGGGAGGGCAATCAGCCCCAGCATTTT
17	TRBV27	TRBJ2-1	NA	NA	CASSLSRLGGVGNEQFF	TGTGCCAGCAGTTTGTCGAGGTTGGGGGGTGTGGGCAATGAGCAGTTCTTC
14	TRBV18	TRBJ2-7	NA	NA	CASSQMGSSYEQYF	TGTGCCAGCTCACAAATGGGGAGCTCCTACGAGCAGTACTTC
15	TRBV5-3	TRBJ1-1	NA	TRBD1	CARSGDRGLYTEAFF	TGTGCCAGAAGCGGCGACAGGGGGTTGTACACTGAAGCTTTCTTT
15	TRBV27	TRBJ2-7	NA	TRBD2	CASSRTSGSPREQYF	TGTGCCAGCAGTCGTACTAGCGGGAGCCCCCGCGAGCAGTACTTC
13	TRBV7-9	TRBJ2-7	NA	NA	CASSEGQRSEQYF	TGTGCCAGCAGCGAAGGACAGAGATCTGAGCAGTACTTC
17	TRBV5-1	TRBJ1-4	many	NA	CASSRRGAPRLDEKLFF	TGCGCCAGCAGCCGGCGGGGGGCGCCTCGCCTTGATGAAAAACTGTTTTTT
15	TRBV5-1	TRBJ2-6	NA	NA	CASSQAASGANVLTF	TGCGCCAGCAGCCAAGCGGCCTCTGGGGCCAACGTCCTGACTTTC
14	TRBV28	TRBJ1-2	NA	TRBD1	CASSLTQGASGYTF	TGTGCCAGCAGTTTAACCCAGGGGGCTAGTGGCTACACCTTC
15	TRBV25-1	TRBJ2-2	NA	TRBD1	CASSVTGSNTGELFF	TGTGCCAGCAGTGTGACAGGGTCGAACACCGGGGAGCTGTTTTTT
16	TRBV28	TRBJ1-6	once	NA	CASSLYRSLINSPLHF	TGTGCCAGCAGTTTATACAGGTCGCTCATTAATTCACCCCTCCACTTT
14	TRBV28	TRBJ1-5	few	NA	CASSLNLSYQPQHF	TGTGCCAGCAGTTTAAATTTAAGCTATCAGCCCCAGCATTTT
14	TRBV25-1	TRBJ1-4	NA	TRBD1	CASKDRATNEKLFF	TGTGCCAGCAAGGACAGGGCAACTAATGAAAAACTGTTTTTT
19	TRBV24-1	TRBJ2-1	NA	NA	CATSDSGSKKGLSGDEQFF	TGTGCCACCAGTGATTCGGGGTCGAAGAAGGGGCTTAGCGGCGATGAGCAGTTCTTC
15	TRBV5-1	TRBJ1-1	NA	NA	CASSPGGAGNTEAFF	TGCGCCAGCAGCCCTGGGGGGGCGGGGAACACTGAAGCTTTCTTT
15	TRBV9	TRBJ2-7	NA	NA	CASSVGLEPSYEQYF	TGTGCCAGCAGCGTAGGACTAGAACCCTCCTACGAGCAGTACTTC
16	TRBV9	TRBJ2-3	NA	TRBD2	CASSLRTSGIQDTQYF	TGTGCCAGCAGCCTACGGACTAGCGGGATTCAAGATACGCAGTATTTT
14	TRBV2	TRBJ1-5	NA	NA	CASSGQGYGQPQHF	TGTGCCAGCAGCGGTCAGGGGTACGGTCAGCCCCAGCATTTT
14	TRBV2	TRBJ1-2	NA	NA	CASSRTYLDYGYTF	TGTGCCAGCAGCAGGACTTATTTGGACTATGGCTACACCTTC
16	TRBV4-1	TRBJ2-7	NA	TRBD2	CASSQELAGGLYEQYF	TGCGCCAGCAGCCAAGAGCTAGCGGGTGGCCTTTACGAGCAGTACTTC
16	TRBV28	TRBJ2-3	few	NA	CASSFDRLRGTDTQYF	TGTGCCAGCAGTTTCGACAGACTGAGAGGCACAGATACGCAGTATTTT
14	TRBV28	TRBJ1-1	NA	NA	CASSSTGLNTEAFF	TGTGCCAGCAGTTCAACAGGGTTGAACACTGAAGCTTTCTTT
15	TRBV10-2	TRBJ2-7	NA	NA	CASSERGKGSYEQYF	TGCGCCAGCAGTGAACGGGGAAAGGGCTCCTACGAGCAGTACTTC
14	TRBV7-7	TRBJ2-5	NA	TRBD2	CASSQTSGSQTQYF	TGTGCCAGCAGCCAGACTAGCGGGAGTCAGACCCAGTACTTC
12	TRBV3-1/TRBV3-2	TRBJ2-3	NA	NA	CASSQESDTQYF	TGTGCCAGCAGCCAAGAATCTGATACGCAGTATTTT
12	TRBV19	TRBJ1-5	few	NA	CASTGGNQPQHF	TGTGCCAGTACGGGGGGCAATCAGCCCCAGCATTTT
17	TRBV19	TRBJ1-1	NA	NA	CASSSRRGRGSNTEAFF	TGTGCCAGTAGTTCACGAAGGGGGAGGGGGTCGAACACTGAAGCTTTCTTT
17	TRBV4-1	TRBJ1-5	NA	TRBD1	CASSPRQGADANQPQHF	TGCGCCAGCAGCCCTCGACAGGGGGCGGATGCAAATCAGCCCCAGCATTTT
15	TRBV6-1	TRBJ2-7	once	NA	CASSELGGGSHEQYF	TGTGCCAGCAGTGAACTGGGGGGAGGTTCCCACGAGCAGTACTTC
14	TRBV5-1	TRBJ2-1	few	NA	CASSLGQRNNEQFF	TGCGCCAGCAGCCTTGGACAGCGGAACAATGAGCAGTTCTTC
15	TRBV3-1/TRBV3-2	TRBJ1-6	NA	TRBD1	CASSQFGTGYSPLHF	TGTGCCAGCAGCCAATTTGGGACAGGATATTCACCCCTCCACTTT